This T cell receptor beta chain is from a study of blood T cell dynamics during melanoma immunotherapy. Looking at the study overall: First-line therapy was either pembrolizumab or nivolumab with ipilimumab for metastatic melanoma. Overall study results and limits: The study could not tell melanoma-specific clones from general immune activation.

A fixed DNA input of 350 ng was used per bulk PBMC sample. Measured with immunoSEQ multiplex PCR; TCRdb has only the in-frame clones, and not every one. The sample lists approximately 11,000 clones; approximately 87% were seen once. Time point reported: pre-treatment baseline. Prior systemic cancer therapy, immunosuppressant use and other active malignancies excluded patients. A remark on this clone: Its target is not known.

This specimen was blood, taken from a patient treated with checkpoint blockade. The clonotype comes from a human donor with melanoma.

As DNA, the CDR3 is TGTGCCAGCAGAGGGGGGGGGACTGAAGCTTTCTTT. The encoded protein is CASRGGGTEAFF. The chain is built from TRBV28 and TRBJ1-1, with D maybe TRBD1 (6 bases). This CDR3 is built from 12 residues. The germline gives CDR1 MDHEN, CDR2 SYDVKM. V was pared by 6 bases and J by 5 bases, with 10 bases between.